This passage covers 9 T cell receptor beta chains from one sample sequenced in a study of blood T cell repertoires in COVID-19. The protocol was immunoSEQ multiplex PCR, while the TCRdb copy is restricted to in-frame clones and leaves out a portion. The sample holds some 150,000 clones; 75% to 90% are singletons and the top ten take over 35%. The specimen sequenced was peripheral blood. These receptors all stem from a man aged 50 to 60 who had recovered from COVID-19.

The J gene is TRBJ2-5, the V gene TRBV25-1; 7 bases agree with TRBD2. Germline V lookup: CDR1 MGHDK, CDR2 SYGVNS. Unmatched junction bases numbered 4, after V lost 5 bases and J lost 4 bases. The CDR3 is 13 amino acids. CDR3 sequence reads: CASSSSGGETQYF. CDR3 bases: TGTGCCAGCAGTTCTAGCGGAGGAGAGACCCAGTACTTC.

The rearrangement uses TRBV18 and TRBJ2-3; D gene uncertain. This CDR3 region has 15 residues. The V end was cut by 4 bases, the J end by 0 bases, with 11 bases between. The germline V gene has CDR1 KGHSH and CDR2 LQKENI. In DNA, the CDR3 is TGTGCCAGCTCACTTCAGTCATCTAGCACAGATACGCAGTATTTT. Protein product: CASSLQSSSTDTQYF.

This clone was seen a single time. This rearrangement joins TRBV30 to TRBJ2-7; 8 bases are shared with TRBD1. The J segment lost 0 bases and the V segment lost 0 bases, leaving 4 bases of the junction unmatched. Germline V gene lookup returns CDR1 GTSNPN and CDR2 SVGIG (reference sequence). The CDR3 has 15 amino acids. Written as DNA, the CDR3 is TGTGCCTGGAGTGTCCGGGACAGGACCTCCTACGAGCAGTACTTC. This sequence encodes CAWSVRDRTSYEQYF.

This clone was seen a single time. This rearrangement joins TRBV9 to TRBJ2-1; 8 bases map to TRBD1. Germline assignment: CDR1 SGDLS and CDR2 YYNGEE. This CDR3 is built from 15 residues. Losses at the gene ends were 0 bases for V and 3 bases for J; bases not matched to a gene: 2. The CDR3 loop is CASSVEQGDYNEQFF. DNA for the CDR3: TGTGCCAGCAGCGTAGAACAGGGGGACTACAATGAGCAGTTCTTC.

The chain uses TRBV5-6 and TRBJ1-2; TRBD1 is a possible D gene (6 bases). The CDR3 is 15 amino acids. V shed 0 bases and J shed 6 bases, with 15 bases lying between them. The germline gives CDR1 SGHDT, CDR2 YYEEEE. CDR3 amino acids: CASSLVSGAINGYTF. The CDR3 DNA reads as TGTGCCAGCAGCTTGGTTTCAGGGGCTATCAATGGCTACACCTTC.

The gene calls are TRBV19 and TRBJ2-3; 9 bases map to TRBD1. The CDR3 length is 15 residues. CDR1 is LNHDA and CDR2 is SQIVND in the germline V gene (reference sequence). The trim removed 5 bases at V and 2 bases at J, leaving 5 bases unmatched. CDR3 DNA: TGTGCCAGTAGTCCGACAGGGGGATACACAGATACGCAGTATTTT. Its translation is CASSPTGGYTDTQYF.

A single count supports this clone. The gene calls are TRBV6-5 and TRBJ2-7; D unclear. CDR1 is MNHEY, CDR2 SVGAGI, per germline. V shed 8 bases and J shed 0 bases, with 8 bases lying between them. This CDR3 comprises 12 residues. The CDR3 DNA reads TGTGCCAGCCTCAGTCCCTCCTACGAGCAGTACTTC. It encodes CASLSPSYEQYF.

The chain has TRBV3-1 (or the pseudogene TRBV3-2) and TRBJ1-3, with D uncertain. Between the trimmed V and J ends, which lost 1 base and 2 bases, there was a span of 12 bases. The CDR3 is 16 residues long. The germline gives CDR1 LGHDT, CDR2 YNNKEL (reference sequence). The CDR3 sequence: CASSQGAGVTGNTIYF. The CDR3 DNA follows: TGTGCCAGCAGCCAAGGAGCCGGGGTAACTGGAAACACCATATATTTT.

The chain uses TRBV7-9 and TRBJ1-6; possible D gene TRBD1, 6 bases. The length of the CDR3 is 14 residues. Germline V gives CDR1 SEHNR, CDR2 FQNEAQ (reference sequence). Trimming removed 1 base at V and 11 bases at J, with 12 bases between. This chain's CDR3 is CASSLEQGGTPLHF. The DNA for the CDR3 is TGTGCCAGCAGCTTAGAACAGGGTGGGACACCCCTCCACTTT. The whole variable domain, remainder taken from reference TRBV7-9 and TRBJ1-6, is DTGVSQNPRHKITKRGQNVTFRCDPISEHNRLYWYRQTLGQGPEFLTYFQNEAQLEKSRLLSDRFSAERPKGSFSTLEIQRTEQGDSAMYLCASSLEQGGTPLHFGNGTRLTVT.